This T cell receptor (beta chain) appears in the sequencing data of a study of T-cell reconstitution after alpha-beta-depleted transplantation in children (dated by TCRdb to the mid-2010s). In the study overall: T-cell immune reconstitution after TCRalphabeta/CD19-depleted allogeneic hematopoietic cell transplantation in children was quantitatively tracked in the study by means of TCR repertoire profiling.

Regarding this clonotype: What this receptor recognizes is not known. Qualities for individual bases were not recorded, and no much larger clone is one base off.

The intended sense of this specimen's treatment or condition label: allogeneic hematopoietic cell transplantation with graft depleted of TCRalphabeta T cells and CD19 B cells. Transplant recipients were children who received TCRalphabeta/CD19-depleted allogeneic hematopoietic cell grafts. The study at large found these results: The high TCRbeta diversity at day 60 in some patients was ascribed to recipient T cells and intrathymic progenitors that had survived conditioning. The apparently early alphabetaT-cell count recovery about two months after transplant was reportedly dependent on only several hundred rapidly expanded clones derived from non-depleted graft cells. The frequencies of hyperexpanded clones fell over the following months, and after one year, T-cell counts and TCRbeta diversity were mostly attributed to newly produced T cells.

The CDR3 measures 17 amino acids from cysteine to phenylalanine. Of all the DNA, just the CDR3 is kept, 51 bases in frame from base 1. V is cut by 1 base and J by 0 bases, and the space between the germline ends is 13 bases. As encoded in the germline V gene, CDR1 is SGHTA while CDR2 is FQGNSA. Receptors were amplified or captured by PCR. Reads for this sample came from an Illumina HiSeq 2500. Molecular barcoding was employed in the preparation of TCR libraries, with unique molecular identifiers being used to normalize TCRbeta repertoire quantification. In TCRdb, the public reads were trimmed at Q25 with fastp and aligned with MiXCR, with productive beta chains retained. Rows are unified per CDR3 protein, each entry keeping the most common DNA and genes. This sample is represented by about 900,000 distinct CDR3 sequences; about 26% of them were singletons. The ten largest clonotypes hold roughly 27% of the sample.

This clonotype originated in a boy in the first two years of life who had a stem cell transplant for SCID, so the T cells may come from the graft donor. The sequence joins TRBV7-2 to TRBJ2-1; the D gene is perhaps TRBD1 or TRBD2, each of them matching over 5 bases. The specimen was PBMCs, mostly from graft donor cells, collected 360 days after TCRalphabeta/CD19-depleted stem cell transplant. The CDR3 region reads CASSLGGARSSYNEQFF. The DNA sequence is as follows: TGTGCCAGCAGCTTAGGAGGGGCCAGGAGCTCCTACAATGAGCAGTTCTTC.